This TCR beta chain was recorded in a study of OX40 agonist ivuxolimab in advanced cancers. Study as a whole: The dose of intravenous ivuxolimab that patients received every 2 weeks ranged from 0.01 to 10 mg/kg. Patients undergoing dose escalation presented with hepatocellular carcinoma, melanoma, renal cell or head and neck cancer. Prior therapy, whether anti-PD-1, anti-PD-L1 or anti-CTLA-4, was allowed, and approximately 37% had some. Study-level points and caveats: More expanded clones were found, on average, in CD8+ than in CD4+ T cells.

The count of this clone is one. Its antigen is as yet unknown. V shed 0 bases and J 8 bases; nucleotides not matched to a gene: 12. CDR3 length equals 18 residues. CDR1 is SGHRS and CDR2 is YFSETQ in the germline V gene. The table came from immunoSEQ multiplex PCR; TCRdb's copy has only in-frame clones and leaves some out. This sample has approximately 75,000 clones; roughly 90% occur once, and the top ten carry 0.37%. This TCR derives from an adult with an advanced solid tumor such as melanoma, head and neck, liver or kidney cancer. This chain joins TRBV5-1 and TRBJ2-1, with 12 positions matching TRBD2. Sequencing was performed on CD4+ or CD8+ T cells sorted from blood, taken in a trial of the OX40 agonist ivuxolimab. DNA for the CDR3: TGCGCCAGCAGCTTGGATAGTAAGACTAGCGGGAGTTTCTATGAGCAGTTCTTC. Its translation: CASSLDSKTSGSFYEQFF.